These T cell receptor beta chains were read from a single sample in a study of T cell responses to AZD1222 COVID-19 vaccine. Profiling relied on immunoSEQ multiplex PCR, and the TCRdb table lists in-frame clones only, not all of them. The top ten clones hold 0.55% of a sample with 200,000 to 300,000 clones, approximately 93% of them seen once. Specimen: peripheral blood, collected on day 0 of AZD1222 vaccination. The receptors originated from an adult in good health. CDR3s include the opening cysteine and the closing phenylalanine or tryptophan. D genes are given only for firm matches. Rows give clone size only sometimes, using once, few, many, or a class for an expanded clone.

v_call	d_call	clone_size	j_call	cdr3_aa	cdr3_nt
TRBV3-1/TRBV3-2	-	-	TRBJ2-5	CASSLSGRETQYF	TGTGCCAGCAGCCTAAGTGGCCGAGAGACCCAGTACTTC
TRBV10-3	-	-	TRBJ1-2	CAISESVGSANYGYTF	TGTGCCATCAGTGAGTCGGTGGGCTCAGCTAACTATGGCTACACCTTC
TRBV19	-	-	TRBJ1-4	CASSATGVGGEKLFF	TGTGCCAGTAGTGCAACCGGGGTTGGTGGCGAAAAACTGTTTTTT
TRBV6-5	-	-	TRBJ2-7	CASRAWGSLEQYF	TGTGCCAGCAGGGCTTGGGGGAGCCTCGAGCAGTACTTC
TRBV15	-	-	TRBJ1-4	CATSIGGTNEKLFF	TGTGCCACCAGCATAGGGGGGACTAATGAAAAACTGTTTTTT
TRBV28	-	once	TRBJ1-3	CASSSGIGENTIYF	TGTGCCAGCAGTTCGGGGATTGGGGAAAACACCATATATTTT
TRBV28	-	-	TRBJ1-5	CASSPRWSNQPQHF	TGTGCCAGCAGTCCAAGGTGGAGCAATCAGCCCCAGCATTTT
TRBV5-5	-	-	TRBJ1-1	CASSLDTLGAFF	TGTGCCAGCAGTTTGGACACCTTGGGAGCTTTCTTT
TRBV6-5	-	-	TRBJ1-1	CASKRQNTEAFF	TGTGCCAGCAAGCGACAGAACACTGAAGCTTTCTTT
TRBV5-1	-	-	TRBJ1-2	CASKAGHYGYTF	TGCGCCAGCAAGGCAGGCCACTATGGCTACACCTTC
TRBV4-1	-	once	TRBJ1-6	CASSQVTDNSPLHF	TGCGCCAGCAGCCAAGTCACTGATAATTCACCCCTCCACTTT
TRBV5-6	TRBD1	-	TRBJ1-1	CASSWDSDEAFF	TGTGCCAGCAGCTGGGACAGCGATGAAGCTTTCTTT
TRBV2	TRBD1	few	TRBJ1-2	CASSRDSTHIYGYTF	TGTGCCAGCAGCCGGGACAGCACTCACATCTATGGCTACACCTTC
TRBV7-9	-	-	TRBJ2-6	CASSLMANVLTF	TGTGCCAGCAGCCTGATGGCCAACGTCCTGACTTTC
TRBV7-8	-	-	TRBJ1-2	CASSLERAANYGYTF	TGTGCCAGCAGCTTAGAAAGGGCTGCTAACTATGGCTACACCTTC
TRBV7-8	TRBD1	-	TRBJ1-2	CASSLRPNWDRGVRTF	TGTGCCAGCAGCTTAAGGCCGAACTGGGACAGGGGTGTTAGGACCTTC
TRBV11-2	TRBD2	-	TRBJ2-2	CASSSSPKRGNTGELFF	TGTGCCAGCAGCTCGTCCCCCAAGCGGGGAAACACCGGGGAGCTGTTTTTT
TRBV7-9	TRBD2	-	TRBJ2-2	CASSLGPAGGTGELFF	TGTGCCAGCAGCTTAGGTCCAGCGGGGGGCACCGGGGAGCTGTTTTTT
TRBV6-5	TRBD1	-	TRBJ2-7	CASRSTGVHEQYF	TGTGCCAGCAGGTCGACAGGGGTCCACGAGCAGTACTTC
TRBV5-1	-	-	TRBJ2-5	CASSLWGLEGKGTQYF	TGCGCCAGCAGCTTGTGGGGTTTGGAGGGGAAAGGGACCCAGTACTTC
TRBV11-2	-	-	TRBJ1-2	CASSLKGAGGSFFYTF	TGTGCCAGCAGCTTAAAGGGCGCAGGAGGATCCTTTTTCTACACCTTC
TRBV7-2	-	-	TRBJ1-6	CASSLRQGGSSPLHF	TGTGCCAGCAGCTTACGCCAGGGCGGAAGTTCACCCCTCCACTTT
TRBV10-3	TRBD1	-	TRBJ2-7	CATWTGEFAYEQYF	TGTGCCACTTGGACAGGGGAATTCGCCTACGAGCAGTACTTC